A selection of T cell receptor beta chains follows, all from one sample in a study of identical twins. TCRdb re-derived calls from the 5' RACE reads in MiXCR, one entry per CDR3 protein. The table has 500,000 to 650,000 distinct CDR3 sequences, 7.1% seen once; the top ten hold less than 2%. This sample was also put to use in a study of yellow fever vaccine responses in identical twins.

The sample taken for sequencing was PBMCs. Receptor source: a woman under 30 in good health. CDR3s include the opening cysteine and the closing phenylalanine or tryptophan. A D gene is named only where the DNA matches it firmly. The size field is filled for only some rows; it gives once, few, many or a size class.

>TRBJ2-3|NA|TRBV18|few|18
CASSPLNSGGISTDTQYF
TGTGCCAGCTCACCTCTAAATTCAGGGGGGATAAGCACAGATACGCAGTATTTT
>TRBJ1-1|NA|TRBV27|few|15
CASTSFGGRVTEAFF
TGTGCCAGCACCTCCTTCGGGGGGAGGGTCACTGAAGCTTTCTTT
>TRBJ2-1|NA|TRBV3-1|NA|13
CASSQEGTDRQFF
TGTGCCAGCAGCCAAGAAGGCACGGATCGGCAGTTCTTC
>TRBJ2-7|NA|TRBV5-1|few|13
CASSLETNLGQYF
TGCGCCAGCAGCTTGGAGACTAATCTCGGGCAGTACTTC
>TRBJ1-1|TRBD1|TRBV12-3/TRBV12-4|many|14
CASSENRGWTEAFF
TGTGCCAGCAGTGAAAACAGGGGGTGGACTGAAGCTTTCTTT
>TRBJ1-2|TRBD1|TRBV7-9|few|14
CASSELQGNYGYTF
TGTGCCAGCAGCGAACTACAGGGGAACTATGGCTACACCTTC
>TRBJ2-5|NA|TRBV7-9|NA|13
CASSPDAEETQYF
TGTGCCAGCAGCCCCGACGCAGAAGAGACCCAGTACTTC
>TRBJ2-3|NA|TRBV6-6|few|15
CASSSSGAHTDTQYF
TGTGCCAGCAGTTCCAGCGGAGCCCACACAGATACGCAGTATTTT
>TRBJ2-3|TRBD2|TRBV29-1|NA|15
CSARTSGGATDTQYF
TGCAGCGCTCGGACTAGCGGGGGGGCCACAGATACGCAGTATTTT
>TRBJ1-2|NA|TRBV29-1|many|13
CSGRHGSNYGYTF
TGCAGCGGCCGTCACGGGTCTAACTATGGCTACACCTTC
>TRBJ2-1|TRBD2|TRBV2|few|16
CASWDPLAGGFGEQFF
TGTGCCAGCTGGGACCCTCTAGCGGGAGGATTCGGGGAGCAGTTCTTC
>TRBJ2-7|NA|TRBV7-2|NA|16
CASSLGPQRSAYEQYF
TGTGCCAGCAGCTTAGGACCACAGAGGTCGGCCTACGAGCAGTACTTC
>TRBJ2-3|NA|TRBV12-3/TRBV12-4|NA|18
CASRSAWGVSLGVDTQYF
TGTGCCAGCAGATCCGCCTGGGGTGTATCGTTAGGGGTAGATACGCAGTATTTT
>TRBJ2-7|TRBD2|TRBV5-1|many|15
CASSHPHSGSHEQYF
TGCGCCAGCAGCCACCCCCATAGCGGGAGTCACGAGCAGTACTTC
>TRBJ1-1|NA|TRBV29-1|NA|10
CSVSDTEAFF
TGCAGCGTCTCCGACACTGAAGCTTTCTTT
>TRBJ1-6|NA|TRBV20-1|few|15
CSAPEPLGDNSPLHF
TGCAGTGCCCCCGAGCCTTTGGGGGATAATTCACCCCTCCACTTT
>TRBJ1-6|TRBD1|TRBV20-1|NA|16
CSARDPAGGDNSPLHF
TGCAGTGCTAGAGATCCAGCAGGGGGGGATAATTCACCCCTCCACTTT
>TRBJ2-3|TRBD2|TRBV4-2|many|16
CASSQEEGLAADTQYF
TGTGCCAGCAGCCAAGAAGAGGGGCTAGCGGCGGATACGCAGTATTTT
>TRBJ2-4|NA|TRBV12-3/TRBV12-4|NA|17
CASSLAWGILAKNIQYF
TGTGCCAGCAGTTTAGCGTGGGGCATACTAGCCAAAAACATTCAGTACTTC
>TRBJ2-7|TRBD1|TRBV12-3/TRBV12-4|NA|13
CASSPSTGSEQYF
TGTGCCAGCAGTCCCTCGACAGGGTCCGAGCAGTACTTC
>TRBJ2-3|NA|TRBV6-1|many|14
CASSPPLSTDTQYF
TGTGCCAGCAGCCCCCCCCTAAGCACAGATACGCAGTATTTT
>TRBJ1-1|NA|TRBV28|many|15
CASSLLEGPITEAFF
TGTGCCAGCAGTTTATTAGAAGGTCCTATCACTGAAGCTTTCTTT
>TRBJ1-1|NA|TRBV3-1|few|12
CASSQSNTEAFF
TGTGCCAGCAGCCAATCTAACACTGAAGCTTTCTTT
>TRBJ1-5|NA|TRBV6-1|NA|13
CASGFSRDQPQHF
TGTGCCAGTGGGTTTAGCAGGGATCAGCCCCAGCATTTT
>TRBJ2-7|TRBD2|TRBV2|NA|18
CASSPLGLAGGSSYEQYF
TGTGCCAGCAGTCCCCTGGGACTAGCGGGAGGGTCCTCCTACGAGCAGTACTTC
>TRBJ2-5|TRBD2|TRBV29-1|NA|16
CSVGFRTSGNQETQYF
TGCAGCGTTGGTTTCAGGACTAGCGGGAACCAAGAGACCCAGTACTTC
>TRBJ2-5|NA|TRBV28|few|15
CASSLYGKGQETQYF
TGTGCCAGCAGTTTATATGGCAAAGGGCAAGAGACCCAGTACTTC
>TRBJ2-3|TRBD2|TRBV20-1|NA|18
CSARDLGTSGVRTDTQYF
TGCAGTGCTAGAGATCTCGGGACTAGCGGGGTCCGCACAGATACGCAGTATTTT
>TRBJ1-5|NA|TRBV15|few|14
CATSRSRGNQPQHF
TGTGCCACCAGCAGATCCAGGGGCAATCAGCCCCAGCATTTT
>TRBJ1-2|NA|TRBV2|few|14
CASSEAVFNYGYTF
TGTGCCAGCAGTGAGGCTGTATTTAACTATGGCTACACCTTC
>TRBJ2-1|TRBD2|TRBV5-1|NA|17
CASSLVPAGAPYNEQFF
TGCGCCAGCAGCTTGGTCCCAGCGGGAGCCCCCTACAATGAGCAGTTCTTC
>TRBJ2-5|TRBD1|TRBV7-9|few|15
CASSRRQGAQETQYF
TGTGCCAGCAGCCGCCGACAGGGGGCTCAGGAGACCCAGTACTTC
>TRBJ2-3|NA|TRBV5-1|many|16
CASSHVSGVGTDTQYF
TGCGCCAGCAGCCACGTTAGCGGAGTAGGCACAGATACGCAGTATTTT
>TRBJ2-1|NA|TRBV20-1|NA|12
CSAIRVGDEQFF
TGCAGTGCAATCAGGGTAGGGGATGAGCAGTTCTTC
>TRBJ2-1|NA|TRBV5-1|NA|13
CASSPPSSNEQFF
TGCGCCAGCAGCCCCCCTTCTTCCAATGAGCAGTTCTTC
>TRBJ2-5|TRBD2|TRBV27|NA|19
CASTSYEGLAGGGQGAQYF
TGTGCCAGCACCTCTTATGAGGGACTAGCGGGGGGGGGGCAAGGGGCCCAGTACTTC
>TRBJ2-7|TRBD2|TRBV20-1|many|15
CSARDVAGGTYEQYF
TGCAGTGCTAGAGATGTAGCGGGCGGGACCTACGAGCAGTACTTC
>TRBJ2-2|NA|TRBV9|few|13
CASSAGMAGELFF
TGTGCCAGCAGCGCGGGGATGGCCGGGGAGCTGTTTTTT
>TRBJ2-5|TRBD1|TRBV5-1|NA|15
CASSSPGTGEETQYF
TGCGCCAGCAGCTCACCTGGGACAGGGGAAGAGACCCAGTACTTC
>TRBJ2-1|TRBD2|TRBV12-3/TRBV12-4|many|17
CASSPGTSGLTYNEQFF
TGTGCCAGCAGTCCCGGGACTAGCGGACTCACCTACAATGAGCAGTTCTTC
>TRBJ2-3|NA|TRBV9|few|16
CASSSPRRTGGDTQYF
TGTGCCAGCAGCTCCCCCCGTAGGACGGGTGGAGATACGCAGTATTTT
>TRBJ1-1|NA|TRBV3-1|NA|15
CASSLSPVLNTEAFF
TGTGCCAGCAGCCTCAGCCCAGTATTGAACACTGAAGCTTTCTTT